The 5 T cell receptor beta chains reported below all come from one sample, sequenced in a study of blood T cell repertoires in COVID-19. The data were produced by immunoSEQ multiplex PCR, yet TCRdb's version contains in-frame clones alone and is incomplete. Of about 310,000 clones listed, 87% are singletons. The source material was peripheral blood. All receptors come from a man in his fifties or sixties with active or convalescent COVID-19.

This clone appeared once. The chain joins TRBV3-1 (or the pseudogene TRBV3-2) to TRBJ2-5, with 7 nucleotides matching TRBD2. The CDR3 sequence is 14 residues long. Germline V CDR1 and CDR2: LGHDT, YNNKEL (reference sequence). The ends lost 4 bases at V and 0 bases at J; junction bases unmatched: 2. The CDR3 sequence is CASSLRGDQETQYF. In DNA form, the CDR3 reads TGTGCCAGCAGCCTCCGGGGGGACCAAGAGACCCAGTACTTC.

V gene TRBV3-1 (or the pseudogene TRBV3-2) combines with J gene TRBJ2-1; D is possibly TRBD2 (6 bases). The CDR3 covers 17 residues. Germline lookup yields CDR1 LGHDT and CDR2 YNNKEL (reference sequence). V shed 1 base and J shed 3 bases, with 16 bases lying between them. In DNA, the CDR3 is TGTGCCAGCAGCCAAGGTGAAGTAGCGGATTTCTACAATGAGCAGTTCTTC. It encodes CASSQGEVADFYNEQFF.

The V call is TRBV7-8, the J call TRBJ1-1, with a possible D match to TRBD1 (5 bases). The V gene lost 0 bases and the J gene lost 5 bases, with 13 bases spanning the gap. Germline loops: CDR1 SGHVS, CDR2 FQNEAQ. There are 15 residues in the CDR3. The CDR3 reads CASSLATEGWTEAFF. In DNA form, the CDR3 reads TGTGCCAGCAGCTTAGCGACGGAGGGGTGGACTGAAGCTTTCTTT.

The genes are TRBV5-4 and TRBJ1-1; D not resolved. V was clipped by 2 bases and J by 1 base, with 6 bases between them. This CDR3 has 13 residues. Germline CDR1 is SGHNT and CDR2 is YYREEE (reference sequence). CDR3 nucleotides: TGTGCCAGCAGCTTTACAGAGAACACTGAAGCTTTCTTT. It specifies CASSFTENTEAFF.

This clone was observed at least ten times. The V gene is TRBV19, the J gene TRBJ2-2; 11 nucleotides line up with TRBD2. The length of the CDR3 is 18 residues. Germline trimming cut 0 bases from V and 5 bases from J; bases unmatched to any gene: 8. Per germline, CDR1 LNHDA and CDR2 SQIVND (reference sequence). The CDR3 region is CASSIELASGGTTGELFF. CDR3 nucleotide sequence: TGTGCCAGTAGTATAGAACTGGCTAGCGGGGGGACGACCGGGGAGCTGTTTTTT. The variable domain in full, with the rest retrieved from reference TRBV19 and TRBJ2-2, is DGGITQSPKYLFRKEGQNVTLSCEQNLNHDAMYWYRQDPGQGLRLIYYSQIVNDFQKGDIAEGYSVSREKKESFPLTVTSAQKNPTAFYLCASSIELASGGTTGELFFGEGSRLTVL.